This TCR beta chain was identified in a study of cytomegalovirus exposure and HLA in healthy donors. Primers included in the PCR were 60 Vbeta and 13 Jbeta primers. Produced via immunoSEQ multiplex PCR; TCRdb's table is partial and in-frame only. The repertoire holds under 200,000 clones, with around 63% as singletons. The V end lost 3 bases, the J end lost 2 bases, and 20 bases lay between the germline ends. CDR3 length: 18 residues. In germline, CDR1 is MNHEY, CDR2 SMNVEV (reference sequence). The rearrangement joins TRBV27 to TRBJ1-3; no firm D call. The clonotype was recovered from a woman under 30 in good health and CMV-seropositive. The sequencing sample was made of PBMCs. CDR3 DNA sequence: TGTGCCAGCAGTTTCCCCCCGGTCCTTCAGGTGGCTGGAAACACCATATATTTT. It yields the protein CASSFPPVLQVAGNTIYF.